This T cell receptor (beta chain) was identified in a study of OX40 agonist ivuxolimab in advanced cancers. Study-level findings and limits: CD8+ T cells showed, on average, more clonal expansion than CD4+ cells.

Worth noting for this clone: Its antigen is still unknown.

Method: immunoSEQ multiplex PCR; TCRdb's copy keeps in-frame clones and lacks some. The sample holds about 120,000 clones, approximately 92% seen once. The CDR3 is made up of 14 amino acids. Germline assignment: CDR1 SGHTA and CDR2 FQGNSA. V lost 5 bases and J lost 6, with 15 bases in between. The sequencing used CD4+ or CD8+ T cells sorted from blood, collected in a trial of the OX40 agonist ivuxolimab. J is TRBJ2-3 and V is TRBV7-2; D might be TRBD2 (5 bases). This TCR derives from an adult with an advanced solid tumor such as melanoma, head and neck, liver or kidney cancer. The CDR3 loop is CASSERINGDTQYF. The CDR3 nucleotides read TGTGCCAGCAGCGAGCGGATTAACGGGGATACGCAGTATTTT.